Below, one T cell receptor (beta chain) is given with its context. As yet, its antigen is unknown. Unique molecular identifiers were used to barcode this TCRbeta library. TCRdb re-called the PCR reads with MiXCR, one entry per CDR3 protein. The sample has some 600,000 distinct CDR3 sequences; around 13% are singletons. The data were taken from a study of T-cell reconstitution after alpha-beta-depleted transplantation in children. Findings of the study overall: Recipient T cells and thymic progenitors that survived were the source of the high TCRbeta diversity seen at day 60 in some patients. Alpha-beta T cells about two months after transplant reportedly derived from several hundred expanded graft clones. Newly made T cells mostly supplied T-cell counts and diversity one year after transplant.

The CDR3 runs 15 residues. Trimming left V 5 bases short and J 3 bases short, with 16 bases between. Germline V gene data show CDR1 as SEHNR and CDR2 as FQNEAQ (reference sequence). The specimen comprised PBMCs, mostly from graft donor cells, sampled 360 days after TCRalphabeta/CD19-depleted stem cell transplant. This TCR was recovered from a male patient between 10 and 17 years old who had a stem cell transplant for acute myeloid leukemia, so the T cells may come from the graft donor. The V call is TRBV7-9, the J call TRBJ1-2; D may be TRBD1 (5 bases). CDR3 nucleotide sequence: TGTGCCAGCAGCCGTGGCCTAGGGACCGACTATGGCTACACCTTC. The encoded protein is CASSRGLGTDYGYTF.